A selection of T cell receptor beta chains follows, all from one sample in a study of PD-L1 blockade in urothelial cancer. The table came from immunoSEQ multiplex PCR; TCRdb's copy has only in-frame clones and leaves some out. There are around 40,000 clones in the sample; roughly 90% occur only once, and approximately 1.9% lies in the top ten. The input for sequencing was PBMCs, taken around atezolizumab (anti-PD-L1) treatment. The receptors shown here come from a man aged 55 to 70 with urothelial cancer. Both conserved end residues are part of each CDR3. D genes are given only for firm matches. Size is stated for part of the rows, as once, few or many counts, or as a class when the clone is expanded.

d_gene: -
abundance: -
v_gene: TRBV5-5
j_gene: TRBJ1-2
CDR3aa: CASSLGTNYGYTF
CDR3nt: TGTGCCAGCAGCTTGGGTACTAACTATGGCTACACCTTC

d_gene: -
abundance: -
v_gene: TRBV27
j_gene: TRBJ2-3
CDR3aa: CASSLHDRRTDTQYF
CDR3nt: TGTGCCAGCAGTTTACACGACAGACGCACAGATACGCAGTATTTT

d_gene: -
abundance: -
v_gene: TRBV6-5
j_gene: TRBJ2-1
CDR3aa: CASSSPGLRYNEQFF
CDR3nt: TGTGCCAGCAGTTCACCGGGACTCCGCTACAATGAGCAGTTCTTC

d_gene: TRBD1
abundance: -
v_gene: TRBV19
j_gene: TRBJ2-3
CDR3aa: CASSGGGLTDTQYF
CDR3nt: TGTGCCAGCTCAGGGGGCGGACTCACAGATACGCAGTATTTT

d_gene: TRBD2
abundance: once
v_gene: TRBV9
j_gene: TRBJ2-1
CDR3aa: CASSVALAGVHEQFF
CDR3nt: TGTGCCAGCAGCGTAGCTCTAGCGGGAGTTCATGAGCAGTTCTTC

d_gene: -
abundance: -
v_gene: TRBV5-4
j_gene: TRBJ2-5
CDR3aa: CASSTDWRGETQYF
CDR3nt: TGTGCCAGCAGCACAGACTGGAGGGGAGAGACCCAGTACTTC

d_gene: -
abundance: -
v_gene: TRBV19
j_gene: TRBJ2-7
CDR3aa: CASSIRQGYEQYF
CDR3nt: TGTGCCAGTAGTATACGGCAGGGCTACGAGCAGTACTTC

d_gene: TRBD2
abundance: -
v_gene: TRBV5-1
j_gene: TRBJ2-2
CDR3aa: CASSNVGGGTGELFF
CDR3nt: TGCGCCAGCAGCAATGTCGGGGGGGGCACCGGGGAGCTGTTTTTT

d_gene: TRBD2
abundance: -
v_gene: TRBV5-4
j_gene: TRBJ2-5
CDR3aa: CASSAGTTPMETQYF
CDR3nt: TGTGCCAGCAGTGCCGGGACTACCCCCATGGAGACCCAGTACTTC

d_gene: -
abundance: -
v_gene: TRBV11-3
j_gene: TRBJ1-2
CDR3aa: CASSLDWGHGYTF
CDR3nt: TGTGCCAGCAGCTTAGATTGGGGCCATGGCTACACCTTC

d_gene: TRBD1
abundance: -
v_gene: TRBV4-1
j_gene: TRBJ2-7
CDR3aa: CASSWTDREVTEQYF
CDR3nt: TGCGCCAGCAGCTGGACAGACAGGGAAGTTACGGAGCAGTACTTC

d_gene: -
abundance: few
v_gene: TRBV2
j_gene: TRBJ1-2
CDR3aa: CASSAREGGYTF
CDR3nt: TGTGCCAGCAGTGCGAGGGAAGGCGGCTACACCTTC

d_gene: TRBD2
abundance: -
v_gene: TRBV6-1
j_gene: TRBJ2-1
CDR3aa: CASSKTSGGMSEQFF
CDR3nt: TGTGCCAGCAGCAAGACTAGCGGGGGGATGAGTGAGCAGTTCTTC

d_gene: -
abundance: -
v_gene: TRBV5-6
j_gene: TRBJ1-5
CDR3aa: CASSSLAFAGQPQHF
CDR3nt: TGTGCCAGCAGCTCGCTGGCCTTCGCGGGGCAGCCCCAGCATTTT

d_gene: -
abundance: -
v_gene: TRBV6-6
j_gene: TRBJ2-2
CDR3aa: CASSSTVTGELFF
CDR3nt: TGTGCCAGCAGTTCGACAGTAACCGGGGAGCTGTTTTTT

d_gene: TRBD1
abundance: -
v_gene: TRBV4-1
j_gene: TRBJ2-3
CDR3aa: CASSYRESGQGVGTDTQYF
CDR3nt: TGCGCCAGCAGCTATAGAGAGAGCGGACAGGGGGTCGGAACAGATACGCAGTATTTT